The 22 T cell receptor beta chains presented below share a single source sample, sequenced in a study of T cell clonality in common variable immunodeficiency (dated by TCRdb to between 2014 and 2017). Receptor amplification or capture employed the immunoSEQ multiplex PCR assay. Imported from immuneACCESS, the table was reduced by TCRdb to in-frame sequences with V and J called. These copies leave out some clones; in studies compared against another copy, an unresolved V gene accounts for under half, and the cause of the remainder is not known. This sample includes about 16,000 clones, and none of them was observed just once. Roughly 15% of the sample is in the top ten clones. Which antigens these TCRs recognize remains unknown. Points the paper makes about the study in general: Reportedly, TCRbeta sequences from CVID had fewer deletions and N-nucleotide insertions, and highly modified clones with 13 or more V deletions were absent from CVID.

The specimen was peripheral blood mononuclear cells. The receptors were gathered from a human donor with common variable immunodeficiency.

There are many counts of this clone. The CDR3 loop is CASTGLAGGREQFF. The CDR3 DNA, read in part, is TGTGCCAGTACCGGACTAGCGGGGGGACGTGAG. The V gene is TRBV19, the J gene TRBJ2-1; 14 bases agree with TRBD2. The read ends 3 residues early relative to the CDR3; the germline J gene fills the gap. With V trimmed by 7 bases and J by 9 bases, 5 bases remained unmatched. Germline loops: CDR1 LNHDA, CDR2 SQIVND (reference sequence). The CDR3 covers 14 residues.

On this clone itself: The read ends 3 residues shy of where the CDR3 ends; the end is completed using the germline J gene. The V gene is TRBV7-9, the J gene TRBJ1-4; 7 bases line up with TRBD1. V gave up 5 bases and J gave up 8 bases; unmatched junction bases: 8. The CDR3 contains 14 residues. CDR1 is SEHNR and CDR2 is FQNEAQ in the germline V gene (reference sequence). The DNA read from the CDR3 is TGTGCCAGCAGCCCCTCTGGGACAGAAGAAAAA. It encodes CASSPSGTEEK. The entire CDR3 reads CASSPSGTEEKLFF.

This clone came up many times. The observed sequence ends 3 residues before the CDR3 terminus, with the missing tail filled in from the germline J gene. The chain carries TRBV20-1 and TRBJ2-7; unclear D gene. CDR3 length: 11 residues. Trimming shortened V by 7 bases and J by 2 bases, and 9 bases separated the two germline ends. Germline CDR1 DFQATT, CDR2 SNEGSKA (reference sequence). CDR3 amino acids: CSVADAYEQYF. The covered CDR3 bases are TGCAGTGTCGCGGATGCCTACGAG.

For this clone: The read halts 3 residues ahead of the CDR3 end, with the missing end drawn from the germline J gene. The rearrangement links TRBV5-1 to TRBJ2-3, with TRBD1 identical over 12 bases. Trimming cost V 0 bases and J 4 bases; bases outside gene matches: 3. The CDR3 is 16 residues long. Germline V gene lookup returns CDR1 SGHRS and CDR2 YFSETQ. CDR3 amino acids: CASSLDGTGGPDTQYF. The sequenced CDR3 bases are TGCGCCAGCAGCTTGGATGGGACAGGGGGCCCAGATACG.

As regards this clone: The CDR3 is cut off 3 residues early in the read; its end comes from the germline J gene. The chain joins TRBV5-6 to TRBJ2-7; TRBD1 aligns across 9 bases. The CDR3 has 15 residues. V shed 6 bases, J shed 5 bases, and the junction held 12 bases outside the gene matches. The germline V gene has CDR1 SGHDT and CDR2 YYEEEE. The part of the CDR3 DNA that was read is TGTGCCAGCAACCTCTACAGGGGGCGCCACGACGAG. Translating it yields CASNLYRGRHDE. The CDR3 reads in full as CASNLYRGRHDEQYF.

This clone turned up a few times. The DNA read from the CDR3 is TGTGCCAGTAGCCTCCGACAGGGAATAATCTACGAG. Residues: CASSLRQGIIYE. In full, the CDR3 is CASSLRQGIIYEQYF. The rearrangement joins TRBV19 to TRBJ2-7, with 7 bases that match TRBD1. The sequence runs out 3 residues before the end of the CDR3; the remainder is reconstructed from the germline J gene. V gave up 6 bases and J gave up 3 bases; unmatched junction bases: 11. The CDR3 totals 15 residues. Germline V gives CDR1 LNHDA, CDR2 SQIVND (reference sequence).

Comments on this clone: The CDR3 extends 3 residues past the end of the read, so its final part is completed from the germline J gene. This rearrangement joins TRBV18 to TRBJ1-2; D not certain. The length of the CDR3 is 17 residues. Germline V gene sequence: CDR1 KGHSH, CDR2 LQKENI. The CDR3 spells CASSPILIRGSVETYTF. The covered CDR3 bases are TGTGCCAGCTCACCAATCCTTATTCGGGGATCTGTAGAGACC.

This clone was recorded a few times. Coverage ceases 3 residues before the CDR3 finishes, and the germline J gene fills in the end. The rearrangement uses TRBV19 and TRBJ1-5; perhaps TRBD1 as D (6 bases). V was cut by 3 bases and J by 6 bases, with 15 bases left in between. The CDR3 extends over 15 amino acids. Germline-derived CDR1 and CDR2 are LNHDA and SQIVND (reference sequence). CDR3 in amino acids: CASSITGSWGQPQHF. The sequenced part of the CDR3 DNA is TGTGCCAGTAGTATTACAGGGAGTTGGGGTCAGCCC.

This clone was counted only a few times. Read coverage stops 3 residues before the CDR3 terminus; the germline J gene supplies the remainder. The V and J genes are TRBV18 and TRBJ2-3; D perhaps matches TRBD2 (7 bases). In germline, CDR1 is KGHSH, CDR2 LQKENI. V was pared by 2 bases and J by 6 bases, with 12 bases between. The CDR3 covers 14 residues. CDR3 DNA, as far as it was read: TGTGCCAGCTCACCAGGGGGGGCGATCGATACG. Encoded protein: CASSPGGAIDT. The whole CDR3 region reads CASSPGGAIDTQYF.

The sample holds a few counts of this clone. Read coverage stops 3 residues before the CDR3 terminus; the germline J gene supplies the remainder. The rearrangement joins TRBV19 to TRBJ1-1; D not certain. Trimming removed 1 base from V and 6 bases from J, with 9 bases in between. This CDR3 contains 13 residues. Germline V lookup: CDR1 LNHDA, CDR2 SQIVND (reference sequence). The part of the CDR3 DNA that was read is TGTGCCAGTAGTATAGCCCAGAGGGCTGAA. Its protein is CASSIAQRAE. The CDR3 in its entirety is CASSIAQRAEAFF.

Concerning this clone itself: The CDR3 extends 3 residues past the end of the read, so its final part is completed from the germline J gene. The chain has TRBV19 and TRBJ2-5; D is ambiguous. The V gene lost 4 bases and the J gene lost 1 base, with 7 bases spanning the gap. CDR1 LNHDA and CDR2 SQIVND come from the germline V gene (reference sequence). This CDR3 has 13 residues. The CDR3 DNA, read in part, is TGTGCCAGTAGTACCTCTATCCAAGAGACC. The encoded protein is CASSTSIQET. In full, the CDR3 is CASSTSIQETQYF.

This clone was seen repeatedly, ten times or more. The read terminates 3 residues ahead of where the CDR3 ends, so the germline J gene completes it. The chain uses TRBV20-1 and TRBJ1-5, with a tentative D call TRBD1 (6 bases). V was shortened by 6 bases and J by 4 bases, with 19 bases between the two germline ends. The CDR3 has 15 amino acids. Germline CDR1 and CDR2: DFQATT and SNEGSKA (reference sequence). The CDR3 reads CSARTGFTSNQPQHF. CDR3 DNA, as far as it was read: TGCAGTGCCAGAACAGGGTTTACAAGTAATCAGCCC.

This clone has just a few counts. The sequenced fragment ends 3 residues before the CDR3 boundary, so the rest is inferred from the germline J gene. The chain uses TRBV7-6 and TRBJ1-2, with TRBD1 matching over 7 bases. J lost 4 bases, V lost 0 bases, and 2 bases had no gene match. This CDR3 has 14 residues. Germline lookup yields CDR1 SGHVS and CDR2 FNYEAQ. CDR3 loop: CASSLADRSYGYTF. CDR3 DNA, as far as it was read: TGTGCCAGCAGCTTAGCGGACAGGAGCTATGGC. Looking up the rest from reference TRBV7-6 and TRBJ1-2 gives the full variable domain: GAGVSQSPRYKVTKRGQDVALRCDPISGHVSLYWYRQALGQGPEFLTYFNYEAQQDKSGLPNDRFSAERPEGSISTLTIQRTEQRDSAMYRCASSLADRSYGYTFGSGTRLTVV.

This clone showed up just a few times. The CDR3 bases that were read are TGTGCCAGCAGCAGGGGGGACAGGGTGACTGAA. Amino acid sequence: CASSRGDRVTE. Given in full, the CDR3 is CASSRGDRVTEAFF. The J gene is TRBJ1-1, the V gene TRBV7-9; 9 positions agree with TRBD1. With the read ending 3 residues before the CDR3 end, the germline J gene is used to fill in that end. Trimming at V came to 5 bases and at J to 5 bases, leaving 6 bases not matched to a gene. There are 14 residues in the CDR3. Germline loops: CDR1 SEHNR, CDR2 FQNEAQ (reference sequence).

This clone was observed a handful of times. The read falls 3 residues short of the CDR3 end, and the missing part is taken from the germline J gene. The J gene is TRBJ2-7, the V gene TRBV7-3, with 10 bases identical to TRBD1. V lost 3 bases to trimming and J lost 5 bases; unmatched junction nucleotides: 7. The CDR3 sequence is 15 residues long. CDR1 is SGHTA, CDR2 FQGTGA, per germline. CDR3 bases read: TGTGCCAGCAGCTTCACCGGGACAGGGGCGGACGAG. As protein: CASSFTGTGADE. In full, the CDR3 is CASSFTGTGADEQYF.

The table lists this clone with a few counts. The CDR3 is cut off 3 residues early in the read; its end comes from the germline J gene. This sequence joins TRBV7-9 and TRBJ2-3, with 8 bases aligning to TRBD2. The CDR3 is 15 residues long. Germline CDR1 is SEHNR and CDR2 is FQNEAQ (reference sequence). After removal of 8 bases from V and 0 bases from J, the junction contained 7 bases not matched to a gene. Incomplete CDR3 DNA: TGTGCCAGCTCGGGGGGGGAATCTAGCACAGATACG. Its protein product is CASSGGESSTDT. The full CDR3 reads CASSGGESSTDTQYF.

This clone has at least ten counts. Incomplete CDR3 DNA: TGTGCCAGCAGTGAAGTAAGGGGTCACCTTGGAAAA. As protein: CASSEVRGHLGK. The CDR3, in full, reads CASSEVRGHLGKLFF. The J gene is TRBJ1-4, the V gene TRBV6-1; maybe TRBD1 (5 bases). The read ends 3 residues before the CDR3 terminus; that terminus is restored from the germline J gene. The CDR3 loop spans 15 amino acids. The V end lost 1 base, the J end lost 10 bases, and 16 bases lay between the germline ends. Germline V gene lookup returns CDR1 MNHNS and CDR2 SASEGT.

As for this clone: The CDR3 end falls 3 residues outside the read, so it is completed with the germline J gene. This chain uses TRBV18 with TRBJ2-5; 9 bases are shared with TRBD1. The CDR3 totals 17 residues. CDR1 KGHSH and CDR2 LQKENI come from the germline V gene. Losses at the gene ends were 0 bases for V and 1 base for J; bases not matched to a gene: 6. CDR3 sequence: CASSPPRTGVPQETQYF. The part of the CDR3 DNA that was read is TGTGCCAGCTCACCACCGAGGACAGGGGTTCCCCAAGAGACC.

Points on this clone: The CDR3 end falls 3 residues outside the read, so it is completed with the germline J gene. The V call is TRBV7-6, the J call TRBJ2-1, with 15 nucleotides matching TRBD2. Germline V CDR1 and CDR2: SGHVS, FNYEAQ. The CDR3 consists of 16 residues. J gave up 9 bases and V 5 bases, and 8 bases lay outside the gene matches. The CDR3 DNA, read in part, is TGTGCCAGCAGCGAAGGGACTAGCGGGGGGCAAGCTGAG. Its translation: CASSEGTSGGQAE. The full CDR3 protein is CASSEGTSGGQAEQFF.

The sequenced part of the CDR3 DNA is TGTGCCAGCAGTGTCTTACCGGGACAGCGAAACATT. It specifies CASSVLPGQRNI. The complete CDR3 reads CASSVLPGQRNIQYF. The chain couples TRBV2 to TRBJ2-4; 7 bases match TRBD1. From the germline J gene comes the end of the CDR3, since the read stops 3 residues before it. The V and J ends lost 4 bases and 6 bases, in that order; junction bases with no gene match: 9. The CDR3 spans 15 residues. The germline gives CDR1 SNHLY, CDR2 FYNNEI.

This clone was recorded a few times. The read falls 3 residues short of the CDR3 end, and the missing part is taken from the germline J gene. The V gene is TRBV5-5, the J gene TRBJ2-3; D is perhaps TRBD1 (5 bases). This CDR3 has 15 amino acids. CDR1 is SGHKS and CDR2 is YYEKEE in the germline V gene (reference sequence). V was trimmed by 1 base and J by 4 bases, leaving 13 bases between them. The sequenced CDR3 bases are TGTGCCAGCAGCTTGAGGGCAGGGTATGCAGATACG. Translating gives CASSLRAGYADT. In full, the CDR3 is CASSLRAGYADTQYF.

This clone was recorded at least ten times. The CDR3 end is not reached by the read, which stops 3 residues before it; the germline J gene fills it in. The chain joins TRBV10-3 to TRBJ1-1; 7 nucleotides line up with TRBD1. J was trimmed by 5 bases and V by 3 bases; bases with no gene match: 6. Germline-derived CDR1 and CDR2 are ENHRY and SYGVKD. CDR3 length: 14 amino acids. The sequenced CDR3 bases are TGTGCCATCAGTGAATCAGGGGGGAATACTGAA. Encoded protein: CAISESGGNTE. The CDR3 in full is CAISESGGNTEAFF.